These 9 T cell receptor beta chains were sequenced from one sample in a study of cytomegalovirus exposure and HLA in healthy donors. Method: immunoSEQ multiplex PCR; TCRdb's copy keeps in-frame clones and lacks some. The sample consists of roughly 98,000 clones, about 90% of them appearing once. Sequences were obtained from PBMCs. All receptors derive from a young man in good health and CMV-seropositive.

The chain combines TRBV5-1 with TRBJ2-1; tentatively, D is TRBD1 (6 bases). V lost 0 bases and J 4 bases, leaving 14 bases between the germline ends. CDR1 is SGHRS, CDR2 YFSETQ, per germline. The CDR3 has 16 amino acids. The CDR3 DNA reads TGCGCCAGCAGCTTGGCCGGTCTAAGGGGGTACAATGAGCAGTTCTTC. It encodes CASSLAGLRGYNEQFF.

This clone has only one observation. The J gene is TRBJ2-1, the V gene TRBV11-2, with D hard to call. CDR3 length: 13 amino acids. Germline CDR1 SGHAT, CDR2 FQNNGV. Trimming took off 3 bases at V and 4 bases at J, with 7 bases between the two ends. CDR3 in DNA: TGTGCCAGCAGCTTGGCCACATACAATGAGCAGTTCTTC. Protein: CASSLATYNEQFF.

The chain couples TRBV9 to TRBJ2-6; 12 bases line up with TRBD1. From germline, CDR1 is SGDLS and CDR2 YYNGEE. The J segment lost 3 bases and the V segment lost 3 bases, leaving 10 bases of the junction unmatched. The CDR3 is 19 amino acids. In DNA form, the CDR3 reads TGTGCCAGCAGCGCGCCACCGGGACAGGGGGCGGGTGGGGCCAACGTCCTGACTTTC. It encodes CASSAPPGQGAGGANVLTF.

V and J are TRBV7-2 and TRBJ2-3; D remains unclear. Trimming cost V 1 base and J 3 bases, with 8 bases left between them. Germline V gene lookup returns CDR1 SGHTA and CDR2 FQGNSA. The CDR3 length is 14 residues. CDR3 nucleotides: TGTGCCAGCAGCTTAGATCCGGTAACAGATACGCAGTATTTT. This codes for CASSLDPVTDTQYF.

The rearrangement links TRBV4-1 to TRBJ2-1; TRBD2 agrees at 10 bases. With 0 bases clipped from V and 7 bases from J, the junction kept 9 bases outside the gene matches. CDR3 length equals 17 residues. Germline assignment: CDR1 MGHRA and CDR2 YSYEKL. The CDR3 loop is CASSQETLAGAFNEQFF. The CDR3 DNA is TGCGCCAGCAGCCAAGAGACCCTAGCGGGGGCGTTTAATGAGCAGTTCTTC.

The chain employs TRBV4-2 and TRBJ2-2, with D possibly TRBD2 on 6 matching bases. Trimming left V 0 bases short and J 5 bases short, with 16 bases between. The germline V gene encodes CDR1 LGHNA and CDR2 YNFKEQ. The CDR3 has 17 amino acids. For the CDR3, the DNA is TGTGCCAGCAGCCAAGATCGGGACTCCGAATTGACCGGGGAGCTGTTTTTT. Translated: CASSQDRDSELTGELFF.

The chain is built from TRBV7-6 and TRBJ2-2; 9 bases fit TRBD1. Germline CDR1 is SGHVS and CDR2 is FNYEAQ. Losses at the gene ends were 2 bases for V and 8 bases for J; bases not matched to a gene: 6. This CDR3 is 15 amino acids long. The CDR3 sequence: CASSLRLGQGGELFF. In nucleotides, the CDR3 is TGTGCCAGCAGCTTACGCCTCGGACAGGGGGGGGAGCTGTTTTTT.

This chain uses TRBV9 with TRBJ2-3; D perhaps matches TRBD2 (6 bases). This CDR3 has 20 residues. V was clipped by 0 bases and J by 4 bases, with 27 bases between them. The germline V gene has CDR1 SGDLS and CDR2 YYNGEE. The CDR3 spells CASSVEIHGGTPGRSDTQYF. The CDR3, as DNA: TGTGCCAGCAGCGTAGAAATACACGGTGGGACTCCCGGTCGATCAGATACGCAGTATTTT.

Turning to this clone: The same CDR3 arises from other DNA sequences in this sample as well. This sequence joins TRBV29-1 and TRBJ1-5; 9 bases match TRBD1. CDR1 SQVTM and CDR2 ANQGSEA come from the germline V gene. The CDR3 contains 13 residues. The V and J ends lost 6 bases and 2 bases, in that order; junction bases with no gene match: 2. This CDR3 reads CSVTGGRNQPQHF. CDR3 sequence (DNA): TGCAGCGTCACAGGGGGCCGCAATCAGCCCCAGCATTTT.